Detailed here is one TCR beta chain. This sample was taken from a study of Ad26.COV2.S vaccination and SARS-CoV-2 variants. Trimming stripped 6 bases from V and 0 bases from J, with 6 bases between. The length of the CDR3 is 14 residues. The germline V gene has CDR1 SNHLY and CDR2 FYNNEI. Repertoires were generated with immunoSEQ multiplex PCR, while TCRdb's copy carries only in-frame clones and drops some. The sample yields roughly 700,000 clones, around 89% seen once. The treatment was: 15 to 20 received Ad26.COV2.S at low or high dose, single or two shots; several received placebo; per-sample allocation not given. The investigators took samples on day 63 after the first vaccine or placebo injection.

The sequence was obtained from a person between 18 and 59 years old who received the Ad26.COV2.S COVID-19 vaccine or a placebo. Here the sequenced sample was peripheral blood, taken in a trial of Ad26.COV2.S vaccine versus placebo. This chain uses TRBV2 with TRBJ2-6; the D is unclear. CDR3 in amino acids: CASSPYSGANVLTF. The CDR3 bases are TGTGCCAGCAGCCCTTACTCTGGGGCCAACGTCCTGACTTTC.